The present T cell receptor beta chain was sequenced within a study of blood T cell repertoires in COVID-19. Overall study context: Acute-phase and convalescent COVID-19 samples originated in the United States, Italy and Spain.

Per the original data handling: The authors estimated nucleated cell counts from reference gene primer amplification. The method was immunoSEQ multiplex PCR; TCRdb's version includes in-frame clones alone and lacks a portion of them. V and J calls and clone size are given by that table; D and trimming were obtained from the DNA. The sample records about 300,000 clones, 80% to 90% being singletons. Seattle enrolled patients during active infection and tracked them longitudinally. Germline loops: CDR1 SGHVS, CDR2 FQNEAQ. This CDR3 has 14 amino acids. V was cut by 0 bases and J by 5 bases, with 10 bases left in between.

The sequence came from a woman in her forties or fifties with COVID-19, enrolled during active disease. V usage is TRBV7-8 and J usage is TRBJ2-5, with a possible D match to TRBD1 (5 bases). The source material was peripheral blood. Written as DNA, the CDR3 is TGTGCCAGCAGCTTAGCAAGGGGTCGGGAGACCCAGTACTTC. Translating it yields CASSLARGRETQYF.